Included here is one T cell receptor beta chain sequence, with context. When the RNA was reverse transcribed, random hexamers were used with an input of about 0.5 to 1 ug. TCRdb itself ran the immunoSEQ multiplex PCR reads through MiXCR, one entry per CDR3 protein. This sample yields around 280,000 distinct CDR3 sequences, of which roughly 94% are seen a single time; roughly 0.059% belongs to the top ten. The CDR3 has 14 residues. The germline CDR1 and CDR2 sequences are SGHNT and YENEEA. V lost 8 bases, J lost 5 bases, and 18 bases lay in between. These data are taken from a study of CD8 T cells in Susac syndrome.

The receptor comes from a human donor with multiple sclerosis. Material: CD4+ T cells from PBMCs. The chain is built from TRBV11-3 and TRBJ2-5; TRBD2 might be the D (6 bases). The CDR3 is CASSGVRQTETQYF. CDR3 nucleotide sequence: TGTGCCAGCTCGGGGGTGAGGCAGACTGAGACCCAGTACTTC.